This TCR beta chain was profiled in a study of blood T cells in healthy people across ages. Study as a whole: Researchers report that template switching captured about one barcoded beta molecule per two T cells.

Using a J-beta primer mix together with a sample-barcoded 5' primer, a second PCR was run for roughly 6 to 11 cycles. TCRdb recomputed calls from the 5' RACE reads with MiXCR, one row per CDR3 protein. The data show around 1.1 million distinct CDR3 sequences, around two fifths seen once. In its sample, this clonotype was seen a few times. A minimum of 6 micrograms of total RNA was extracted per sample. The germline V gene has CDR1 ENHRY and CDR2 SYGVKD. J gave up 2 bases and V 7 bases, and 8 bases lay outside the gene matches. The length of the CDR3 is 15 residues. This sequence was found in a man between 18 and 29 years old in good health. Sequencing was performed on blood. The rearrangement uses TRBV10-3 and TRBJ2-3, with 8 bases fitting TRBD2. The CDR3 here is CAINVEAGATDTQYF. DNA of the CDR3: TGTGCCATCAATGTTGAAGCGGGGGCCACAGATACGCAGTATTTT.